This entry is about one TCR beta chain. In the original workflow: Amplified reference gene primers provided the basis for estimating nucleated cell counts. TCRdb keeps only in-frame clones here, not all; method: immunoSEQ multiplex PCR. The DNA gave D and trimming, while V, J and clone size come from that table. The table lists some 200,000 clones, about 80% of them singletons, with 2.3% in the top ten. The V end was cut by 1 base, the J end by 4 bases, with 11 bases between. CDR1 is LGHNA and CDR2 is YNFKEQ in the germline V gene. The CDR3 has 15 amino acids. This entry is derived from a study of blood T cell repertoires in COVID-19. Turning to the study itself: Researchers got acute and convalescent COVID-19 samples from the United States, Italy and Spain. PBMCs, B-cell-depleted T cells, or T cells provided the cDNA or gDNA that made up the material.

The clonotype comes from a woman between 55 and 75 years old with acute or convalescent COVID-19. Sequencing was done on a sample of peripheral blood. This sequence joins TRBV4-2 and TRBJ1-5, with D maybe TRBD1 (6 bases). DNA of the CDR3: TGTGCCAGCAGCCAAGTTCGGACAGCAAATCAGCCCCAGCATTTT. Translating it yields CASSQVRTANQPQHF.